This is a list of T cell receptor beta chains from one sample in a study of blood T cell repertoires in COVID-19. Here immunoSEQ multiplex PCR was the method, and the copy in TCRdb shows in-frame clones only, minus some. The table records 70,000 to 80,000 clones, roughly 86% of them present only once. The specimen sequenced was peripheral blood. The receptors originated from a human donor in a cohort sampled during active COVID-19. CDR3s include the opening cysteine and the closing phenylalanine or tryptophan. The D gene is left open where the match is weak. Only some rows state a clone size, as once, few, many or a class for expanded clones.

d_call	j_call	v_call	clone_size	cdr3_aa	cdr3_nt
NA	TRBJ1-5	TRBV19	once	CASSIGALRNQPQHF	TGTGCCAGTAGTATAGGGGCTCTCCGCAATCAGCCCCAGCATTTT
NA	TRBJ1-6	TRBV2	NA	CARSKGASSYNSPLHF	TGTGCCAGAAGCAAAGGGGCCAGCTCCTATAATTCACCCCTCCACTTT
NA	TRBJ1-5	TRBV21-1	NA	CASSNRENRGWGNQPQHF	TGTGCCAGCAGCAATCGGGAAAACAGGGGTTGGGGCAATCAGCCCCAGCATTTT
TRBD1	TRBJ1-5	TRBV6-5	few	CASSTGTGLQPQHF	TGTGCCAGCAGCACCGGGACAGGCCTTCAGCCCCAGCATTTT
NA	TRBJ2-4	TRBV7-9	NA	CASSLEWAGAKNIQYF	TGTGCCAGCAGCTTAGAGTGGGCAGGGGCCAAAAACATTCAGTACTTC
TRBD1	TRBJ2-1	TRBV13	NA	CASSSSTGGRNNEQFF	TGTGCCAGCAGCTCGTCGACAGGGGGGCGTAACAATGAGCAGTTCTTC
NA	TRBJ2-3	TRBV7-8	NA	CASSPRLLGGTDTQYF	TGTGCCAGCAGCCCAAGACTCTTAGGGGGCACAGATACGCAGTATTTT
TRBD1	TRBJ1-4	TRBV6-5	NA	CASRRSGGTNEKLFF	TGTGCCAGCAGACGGTCAGGGGGAACTAATGAAAAACTGTTTTTT
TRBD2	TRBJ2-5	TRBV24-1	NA	CATSTSGGAETQYF	TGTGCCACCTCGACTAGCGGGGGGGCAGAGACCCAGTACTTC
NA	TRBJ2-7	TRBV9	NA	CASSLRDSTYEQYF	TGTGCCAGCAGCCTGCGGGACTCGACCTACGAGCAGTACTTC
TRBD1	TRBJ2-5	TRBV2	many	CASRGTGGNQETQYF	TGTGCCAGCAGAGGGACAGGCGGTAATCAAGAGACCCAGTACTTC
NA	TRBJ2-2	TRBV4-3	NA	CASSQERGADTGELFF	TGCGCCAGCAGCCAAGAACGGGGGGCCGACACCGGGGAGCTGTTTTTT
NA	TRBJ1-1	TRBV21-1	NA	CASSKRQGGDTEAFF	TGTGCCAGCAGCAAACGACAGGGGGGAGATACTGAAGCTTTCTTT
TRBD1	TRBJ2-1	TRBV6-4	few	CASSGGTGQSEQFF	TGTGCCAGCAGTGGTGGGACAGGTCAGAGCGAGCAGTTCTTC
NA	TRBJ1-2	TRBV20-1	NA	CSVSTPYGYTF	TGCAGTGTTTCCACACCCTATGGCTACACCTTC
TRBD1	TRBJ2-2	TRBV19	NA	CASSSGQGAGTGELFF	TGTGCCAGTAGCTCGGGACAGGGGGCGGGAACCGGGGAGCTGTTTTTT
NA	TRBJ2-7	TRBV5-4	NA	CASASRQTFSYEQYF	TGTGCCAGCGCCTCCCGGCAGACTTTCTCCTACGAGCAGTACTTC
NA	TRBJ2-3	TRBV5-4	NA	CASSRPGADTQYF	TGTGCCAGCAGCCGTCCAGGGGCAGATACGCAGTATTTT
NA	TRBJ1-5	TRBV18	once	CASSPRVVTGTHQPQHF	TGTGCCAGCTCACCACGCGTAGTTACAGGGACCCATCAGCCCCAGCATTTT
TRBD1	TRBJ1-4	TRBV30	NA	CAGDRVANEKLFF	TGTGCCGGGGACAGGGTGGCTAATGAAAAACTGTTTTTT
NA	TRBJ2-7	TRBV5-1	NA	CASSYTSGARAVLIHEQYF	TGCGCCAGCAGTTATACCTCAGGGGCCCGCGCGGTATTAATCCACGAGCAGTACTTC
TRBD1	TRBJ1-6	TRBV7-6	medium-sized	CASSLMTGGGSPLHF	TGTGCCAGCAGCTTGATGACAGGGGGCGGCTCACCCCTCCACTTT
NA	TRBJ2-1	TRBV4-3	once	CASSQGGASYSYNEQFF	TGCGCCAGCAGCCAAGGGGGCGCCTCTTACTCCTACAATGAGCAGTTCTTC
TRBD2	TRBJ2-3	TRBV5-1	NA	CASSLATRAGGLGDTQYF	TGCGCCAGCAGCTTGGCCACTCGGGCGGGGGGGTTGGGAGATACGCAGTATTTT
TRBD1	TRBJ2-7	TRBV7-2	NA	CASSLDFTGAYEQYF	TGTGCCAGCAGCTTAGATTTCACAGGGGCCTACGAGCAGTACTTC
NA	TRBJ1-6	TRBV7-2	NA	CASSLVITMGNSPLHF	TGTGCCAGCAGCTTAGTGATAACTATGGGTAATTCACCCCTCCACTTT
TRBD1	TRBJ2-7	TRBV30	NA	CAWSVMTGGHEQYF	TGTGCCTGGAGTGTTATGACAGGGGGCCACGAGCAGTACTTC
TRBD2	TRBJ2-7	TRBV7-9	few	CASVPTSGPLEQYF	TGTGCCAGCGTCCCGACTAGCGGCCCTCTCGAGCAGTACTTC
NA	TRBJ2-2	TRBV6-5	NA	CAAGGVGSAGELFF	TGTGCCGCCGGAGGAGTGGGTTCGGCCGGGGAGCTGTTTTTT
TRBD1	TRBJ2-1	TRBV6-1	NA	CASSEGTGSNNEQFF	TGTGCCAGCAGTGAAGGGACAGGGTCCAACAATGAGCAGTTCTTC
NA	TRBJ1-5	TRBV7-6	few	CASSLLVGGNNQPQHF	TGTGCCAGCAGCCTGTTGGTGGGGGGTAACAATCAGCCCCAGCATTTT
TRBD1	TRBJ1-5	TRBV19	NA	CASSAPRQGSNQPQHF	TGTGCCAGTAGTGCCCCCCGACAGGGAAGCAATCAGCCCCAGCATTTT
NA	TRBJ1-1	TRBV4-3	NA	CASSQSEGNTEAFF	TGCGCCAGCAGCCAGAGTGAGGGAAACACTGAAGCTTTCTTT
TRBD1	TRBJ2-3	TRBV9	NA	CASSVGQGATDTQYF	TGTGCCAGCAGCGTGGGACAGGGGGCGACAGATACGCAGTATTTT
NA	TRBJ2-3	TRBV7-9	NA	CAGGSSTDTQYF	TGTGCCGGGGGGAGTAGCACAGATACGCAGTATTTT
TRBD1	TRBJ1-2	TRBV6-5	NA	CASSSQGGMYGYTF	TGTGCCAGCAGTTCCCAAGGGGGCATGTATGGCTACACCTTC
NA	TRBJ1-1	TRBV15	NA	CATSRPGRDINTEAFF	TGTGCCACCAGCAGACCCGGGAGGGACATCAACACTGAAGCTTTCTTT
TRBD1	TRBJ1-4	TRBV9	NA	CASSPRGQGARVEKLFF	TGTGCCAGCAGCCCCCGGGGACAGGGGGCGAGGGTTGAAAAACTGTTTTTT
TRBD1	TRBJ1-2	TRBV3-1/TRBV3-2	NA	CASSLGQGAEGYTF	TGTGCCAGCAGCCTCGGACAGGGGGCGGAAGGCTACACCTTC
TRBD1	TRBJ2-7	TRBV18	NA	CASSTPTGTYEQYF	TGTGCCAGCTCAACCCCGACAGGGACCTACGAGCAGTACTTC
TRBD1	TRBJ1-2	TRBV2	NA	CASSEEAGQYYGYTF	TGTGCCAGCAGTGAGGAGGCGGGACAGTACTATGGCTACACCTTC
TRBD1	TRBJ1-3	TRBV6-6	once	CASSYSSGQGGNTIYF	TGTGCCAGCAGTTACTCGAGTGGACAGGGAGGAAACACCATATATTTT
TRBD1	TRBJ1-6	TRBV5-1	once	CASREGARSPLHF	TGCGCCAGCAGGGAGGGGGCCCGGTCACCCCTCCACTTT
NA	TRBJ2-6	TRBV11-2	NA	CASRRPSQPGGANVLTF	TGTGCCAGCAGAAGACCCTCCCAGCCGGGGGGGGCCAACGTCCTGACTTTC
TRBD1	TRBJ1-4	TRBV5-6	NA	CASSFADRGKLFF	TGTGCCAGCAGCTTCGCCGACAGGGGGAAACTGTTTTTT
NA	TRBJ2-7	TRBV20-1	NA	CSAPLGQKQYF	TGCAGTGCTCCCCTAGGACAGAAGCAGTACTTC
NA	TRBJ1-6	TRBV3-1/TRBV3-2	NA	CASSEKGSYNSPLHF	TGTGCCAGCAGCGAAAAGGGGTCCTATAATTCACCCCTCCACTTT
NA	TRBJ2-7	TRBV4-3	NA	CASGRTDYEQYF	TGCGCCAGCGGCCGGACAGACTACGAGCAGTACTTC
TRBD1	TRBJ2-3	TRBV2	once	CASGEQGVGTDTQYF	TGTGCCAGCGGGGAACAGGGGGTCGGCACAGATACGCAGTATTTT